This paragraph reports one T cell receptor (beta chain). The sample originates from a study of cytomegalovirus exposure and HLA in healthy donors. The PCR ran on 60 Vbeta and 13 Jbeta primers. Assay: immunoSEQ multiplex PCR; the TCRdb copy retains only in-frame clones and omits some. Among 150,000 to 200,000 clones, more than 80% were seen once, and the ten largest hold 4.9%. The sequence was obtained from a woman between 18 and 29 years old in good health and CMV-seropositive. The sample comprised PBMCs.

CDR3 in amino acids: CASRIGQGSSYEQYF. In nucleotides, the CDR3 is TGTGCCAGCAGAATAGGACAGGGAAGCTCCTACGAGCAGTACTTC. The chain combines TRBV27 with TRBJ2-7, with 8 bases fitting TRBD1. Trimming took 6 bases from V and 0 from J; bases not matched to a gene: 7. The CDR3 spans 15 residues. The germline CDR1 and CDR2 sequences are MNHEY and SMNVEV (reference sequence).